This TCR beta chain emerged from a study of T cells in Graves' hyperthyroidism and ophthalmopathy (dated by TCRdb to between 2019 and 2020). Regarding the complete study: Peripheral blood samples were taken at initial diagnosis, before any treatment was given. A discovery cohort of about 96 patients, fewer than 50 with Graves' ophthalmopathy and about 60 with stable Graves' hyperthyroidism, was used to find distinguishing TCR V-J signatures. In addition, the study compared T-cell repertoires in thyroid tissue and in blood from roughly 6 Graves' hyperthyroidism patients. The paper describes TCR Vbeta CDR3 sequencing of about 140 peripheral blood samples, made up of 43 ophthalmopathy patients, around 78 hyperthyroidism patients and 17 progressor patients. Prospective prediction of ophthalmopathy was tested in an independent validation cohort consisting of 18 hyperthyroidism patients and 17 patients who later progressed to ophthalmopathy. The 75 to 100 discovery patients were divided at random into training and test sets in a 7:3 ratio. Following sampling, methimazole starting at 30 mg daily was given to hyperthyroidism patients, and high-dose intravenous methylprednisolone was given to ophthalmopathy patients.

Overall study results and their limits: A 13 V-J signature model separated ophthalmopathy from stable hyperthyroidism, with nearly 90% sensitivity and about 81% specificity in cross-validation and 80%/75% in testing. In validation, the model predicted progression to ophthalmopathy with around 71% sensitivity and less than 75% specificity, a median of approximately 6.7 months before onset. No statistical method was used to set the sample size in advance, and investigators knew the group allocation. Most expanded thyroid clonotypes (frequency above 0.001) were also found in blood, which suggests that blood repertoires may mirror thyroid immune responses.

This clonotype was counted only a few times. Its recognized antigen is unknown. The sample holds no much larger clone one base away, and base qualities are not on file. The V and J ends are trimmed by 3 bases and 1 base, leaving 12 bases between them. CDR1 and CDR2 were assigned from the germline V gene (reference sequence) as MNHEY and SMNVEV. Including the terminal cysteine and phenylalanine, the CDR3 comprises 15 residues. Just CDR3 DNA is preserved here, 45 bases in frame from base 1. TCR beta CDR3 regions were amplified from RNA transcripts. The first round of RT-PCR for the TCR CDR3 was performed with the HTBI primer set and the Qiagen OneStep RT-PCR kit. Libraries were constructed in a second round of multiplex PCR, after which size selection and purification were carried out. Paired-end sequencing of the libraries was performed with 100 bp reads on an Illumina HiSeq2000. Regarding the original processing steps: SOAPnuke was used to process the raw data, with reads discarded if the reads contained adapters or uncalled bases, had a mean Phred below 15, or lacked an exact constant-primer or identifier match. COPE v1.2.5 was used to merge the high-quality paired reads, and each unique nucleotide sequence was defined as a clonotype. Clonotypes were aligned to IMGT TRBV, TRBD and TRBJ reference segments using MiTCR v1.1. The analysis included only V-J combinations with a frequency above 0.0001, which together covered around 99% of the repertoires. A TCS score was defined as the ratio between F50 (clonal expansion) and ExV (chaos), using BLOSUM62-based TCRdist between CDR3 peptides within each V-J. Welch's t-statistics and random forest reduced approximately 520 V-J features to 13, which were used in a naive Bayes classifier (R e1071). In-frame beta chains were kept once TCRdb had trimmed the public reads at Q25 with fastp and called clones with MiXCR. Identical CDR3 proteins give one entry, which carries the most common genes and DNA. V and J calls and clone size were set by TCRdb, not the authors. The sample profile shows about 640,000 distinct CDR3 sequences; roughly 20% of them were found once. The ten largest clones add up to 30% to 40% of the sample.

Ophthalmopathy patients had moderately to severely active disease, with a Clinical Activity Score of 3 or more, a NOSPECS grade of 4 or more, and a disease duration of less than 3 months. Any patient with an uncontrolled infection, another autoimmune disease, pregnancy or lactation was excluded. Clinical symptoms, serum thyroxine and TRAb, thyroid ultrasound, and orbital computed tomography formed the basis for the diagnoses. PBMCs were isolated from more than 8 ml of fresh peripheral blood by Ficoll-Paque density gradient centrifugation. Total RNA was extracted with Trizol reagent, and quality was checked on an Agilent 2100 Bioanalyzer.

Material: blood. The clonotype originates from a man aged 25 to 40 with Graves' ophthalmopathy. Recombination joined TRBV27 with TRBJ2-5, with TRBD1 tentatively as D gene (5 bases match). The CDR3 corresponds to CASSFGAAPQETQYF. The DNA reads TGTGCCAGCAGTTTTGGGGCAGCTCCCCAAGAGACCCAGTACTTC.